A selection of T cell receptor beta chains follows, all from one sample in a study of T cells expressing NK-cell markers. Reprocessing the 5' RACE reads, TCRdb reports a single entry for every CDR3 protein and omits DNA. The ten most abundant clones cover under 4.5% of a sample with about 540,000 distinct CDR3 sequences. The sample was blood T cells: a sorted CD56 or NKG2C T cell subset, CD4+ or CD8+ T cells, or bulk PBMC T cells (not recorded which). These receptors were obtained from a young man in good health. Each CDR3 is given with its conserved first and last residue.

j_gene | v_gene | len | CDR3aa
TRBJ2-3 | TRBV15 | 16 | CATSRDRSRSTDTQYF
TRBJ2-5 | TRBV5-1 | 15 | CASSLRGLEGETQYF
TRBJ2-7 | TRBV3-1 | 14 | CASSLRGTTYEQYF
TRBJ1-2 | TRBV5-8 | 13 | CASSLQGKDGYTF
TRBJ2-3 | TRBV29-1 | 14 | CSVELGSSTDTQYF
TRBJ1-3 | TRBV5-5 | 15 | CASAYLPGFGNTIYF
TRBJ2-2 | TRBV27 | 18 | CASSLSGSPGVITGELFF
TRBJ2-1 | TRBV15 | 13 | CAIPSDSYNEQFF
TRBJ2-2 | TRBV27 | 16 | CASSYHTGQIAGELFF
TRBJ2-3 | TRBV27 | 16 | CASSSLASYSTDTQYF
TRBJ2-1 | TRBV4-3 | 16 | CASSQDPGLKYNEQFF
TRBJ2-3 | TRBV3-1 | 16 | CASSQDGGRARDTQYF
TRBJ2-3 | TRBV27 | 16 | CASRDSLWGRTDTQYF
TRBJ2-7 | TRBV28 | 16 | CASTVPGQGVNYEQYF
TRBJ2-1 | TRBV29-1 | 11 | CSATLGPEQFF
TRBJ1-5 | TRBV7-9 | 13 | CASSPKGKQPQHF
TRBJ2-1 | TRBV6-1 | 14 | CATEIRGFDNEQFF
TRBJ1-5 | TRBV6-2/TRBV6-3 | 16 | CASSSGQLQGNQPQHF
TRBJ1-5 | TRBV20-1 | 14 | CSARNTGFNQPQHF
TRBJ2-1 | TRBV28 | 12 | CASTLGGHEQFF
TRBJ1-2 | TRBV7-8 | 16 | CASSLVDWGRGGGYTF
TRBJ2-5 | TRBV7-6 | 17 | CASSLWDPTRGRETQYF
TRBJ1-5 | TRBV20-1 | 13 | CSAQGDGNQPQHF
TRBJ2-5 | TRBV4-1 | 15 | CASSQPGLAQETQYF
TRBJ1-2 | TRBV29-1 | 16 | CSVVPGQEYYNYGYTF
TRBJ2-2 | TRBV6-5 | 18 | CASSYGGGGLPNTGELFF
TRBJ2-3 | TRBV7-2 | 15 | CASSSRRAIGGTQYF
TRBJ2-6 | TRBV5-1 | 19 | CASSPGTVRTLSGANVLTF
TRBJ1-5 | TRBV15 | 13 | CATSSRQNQPQHF
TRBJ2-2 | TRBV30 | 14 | CAWSAALFTGELFF
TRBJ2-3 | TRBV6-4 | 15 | CASSGSAGGPDTQYF
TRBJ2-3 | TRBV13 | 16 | CASSLVGLDMTDTQYF
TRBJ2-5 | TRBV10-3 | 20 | CAISDPWAKQGGEDQETQYF
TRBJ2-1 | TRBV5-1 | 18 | CASSFRSMAGGSYNEQFF
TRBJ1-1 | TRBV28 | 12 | CASSRQPLEAFF
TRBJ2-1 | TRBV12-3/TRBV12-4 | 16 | CASTPSSGGYPNEQFF
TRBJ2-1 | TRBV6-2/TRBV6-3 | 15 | CASSYSLAGGGGQFF
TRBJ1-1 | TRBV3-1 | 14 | CASSPLGSNTEAFF
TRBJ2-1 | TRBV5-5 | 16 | CASSFSSGKSYNEQFF
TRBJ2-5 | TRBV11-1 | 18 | CASSPTRGGLAGAETQYF